The text below deals with one TCR beta chain. The sample is drawn from a study of control samples from healthy donors and cancer patients. The method was immunoSEQ multiplex PCR; TCRdb's version includes in-frame clones alone and lacks a portion of them. The sample holds 85,000 to 100,000 clones, 85% to 95% seen once. The V end lost 2 bases, the J end lost 7 bases, and 20 bases lay between the germline ends. This CDR3 has 16 residues. The germline gives CDR1 SNHLY, CDR2 FYNNEI. This sequence joins TRBV2 and TRBJ1-2, with a weak D call TRBD1 (6 bases). This TCR was sampled from a young man in good health. Sequencing was carried out using blood. The CDR3 DNA reads as TGTGCCAGCAGTGAAACGGGGGCAGACTACAGGGTTGGCTACACCTTC. The encoded protein is CASSETGADYRVGYTF.